The next 12 T cell receptor beta chains were all read from a single sample in a study of Ad26.COV2.S vaccination and SARS-CoV-2 variants. Treatment noted: around 19 received Ad26.COV2.S at low or high dose, single or two shots; 5 received placebo; per-sample allocation not given. Each sample was drawn 63 days after the first injection (of vaccine or placebo). Clones were sequenced by immunoSEQ multiplex PCR, and TCRdb holds only the in-frame ones, with some missing. The sample lists about 500,000 clones; around 89% were seen once. The sample consisted of peripheral blood, taken in a trial of Ad26.COV2.S vaccine versus placebo. The source is a person aged 18-65 years who received the Ad26.COV2.S COVID-19 vaccine or a placebo.

J is TRBJ2-2 and V is TRBV6-1; no firm D call. Germline values: CDR1 MNHNS, CDR2 SASEGT. Trimming removed 0 bases from V and 4 bases from J, with 6 bases in between. This CDR3 contains 14 residues. CDR3 nucleotides: TGTGCCAGCAGTGAAGCGTGGGGCACCGGGGAGCTGTTTTTT. Translated, it gives CASSEAWGTGELFF.

The chain is built from TRBV5-1 and TRBJ1-1; D is uncertain. Trimming removed 1 base at V and 0 bases at J, with 10 bases between. The germline V gene encodes CDR1 SGHRS and CDR2 YFSETQ. The CDR3 totals 15 residues. The CDR3 DNA sequence: TGCGCCAGCAGCTTGATGTCCCAGATGAACACTGAAGCTTTCTTT. Translated, it gives CASSLMSQMNTEAFF.

The chain has TRBV30 and TRBJ2-7; D perhaps matches TRBD1 (6 bases). In germline, CDR1 is GTSNPN, CDR2 SVGIG (reference sequence). The CDR3 totals 14 residues. V was pared by 3 bases and J by 1 base, with 13 bases between. DNA of the CDR3: TGTGCCTGGAGGGTAGGACAGACGTCCTACGAGCAGTACTTC. Its protein is CAWRVGQTSYEQYF. The variable domain in full, completed from reference TRBV30 and TRBJ2-7, reads SQTIHQWPATLVQPVGSPLSLECTVEGTSNPNLYWYRQAAGRGLQLLFYSVGIGQISSEVPQNLSASRPQDRQFILSSKKLLLSDSGFYLCAWRVGQTSYEQYFGPGTRLTVT.

The chain joins TRBV10-1 to TRBJ1-4; the match to TRBD1 covers 7 bases. This CDR3 has 16 amino acids. Germline-derived CDR1 and CDR2 are WNHNN and SYGVQD (reference sequence). V was clipped by 5 bases and J by 3 bases; unmatched bases: 9. CDR3 nucleotide sequence: TGCGCCAGCAGTCCAGGACAGGTGGGGCCTAATGAAAAACTGTTTTTT. Translation: CASSPGQVGPNEKLFF.

V gene TRBV7-8 combines with J gene TRBJ1-1; tentatively, D is TRBD1 (5 bases). The CDR3 extends over 14 amino acids. V was clipped by 5 bases and J by 6 bases, with 16 bases between them. CDR1 is SGHVS, CDR2 FQNEAQ, per germline. The CDR3 DNA reads TGTGCCAGCAGCGCGTCCCCAGGGAGAGCTGAAGCTTTCTTT. This gives the protein CASSASPGRAEAFF.

The chain has TRBV7-9 and TRBJ2-5; D may be TRBD1 (6 bases). Trimming removed 1 base from V and 3 bases from J, with 6 bases in between. CDR3 length equals 13 residues. The germline gives CDR1 SEHNR, CDR2 FQNEAQ (reference sequence). Written as DNA, the CDR3 is TGTGCCAGCAGCTTAGGACAGGAAGAGACCCAGTACTTC. It translates to CASSLGQEETQYF.

The chain uses TRBV27 and TRBJ1-2; possibly TRBD1 for D (5 bases). In germline, CDR1 is MNHEY, CDR2 SMNVEV (reference sequence). CDR3 length: 13 amino acids. Between the trimmed V and J ends, which lost 8 bases and 0 bases, there was a span of 10 bases. The CDR3 DNA is TGTGCCAGCGGGGGAATCTCTAACTATGGCTACACCTTC. Protein: CASGGISNYGYTF.

The chain has TRBV4-1 and TRBJ2-4; D gene unclear. Trimming removed 1 base at V and 0 bases at J, with 4 bases between. The CDR3 consists of 14 residues. Germline CDR1 is MGHRA and CDR2 is YSYEKL. CDR3 protein: CASSQVLAKNIQYF. CDR3 DNA: TGCGCCAGCAGCCAAGTACTAGCCAAAAACATTCAGTACTTC.

V usage is TRBV2 and J usage is TRBJ1-6; D is uncertain. CDR3 length: 15 amino acids. The ends were cut back, 6 bases at V and 7 bases at J, with 16 bases in the middle. Germline lookup yields CDR1 SNHLY and CDR2 FYNNEI. DNA of the CDR3: TGTGCCAGCAGGAAACCCGGAGCCGTCAATTCACCCCTCCACTTT. Translating gives CASRKPGAVNSPLHF.

This sequence joins TRBV13 and TRBJ2-7; 11 positions match TRBD1. V shed 4 bases and J 3 bases; nucleotides not matched to a gene: 11. The CDR3 is 17 residues long. Germline lookup yields CDR1 PRHDT and CDR2 FYEKMQ (reference sequence). CDR3 amino acids: CASSSSRTGGGSYEQYF. In DNA form, the CDR3 reads TGTGCCAGCAGCTCCTCTAGGACAGGGGGCGGCAGCTACGAGCAGTACTTC. The entire variable domain, with the rest obtained from reference TRBV13 and TRBJ2-7, is as follows: AAGVIQSPRHLIKEKRETATLKCYPIPRHDTVYWYQQGPGQDPQFLISFYEKMQSDKGSIPDRFSAQQFSDYHSELNMSSLELGDSALYFCASSSSRTGGGSYEQYFGPGTRLTVT.

This clone showed up just once. The chain links TRBV15 to TRBJ2-6, with D perhaps assigned TRBD1 or TRBD2 (6 bases each). This CDR3 region has 17 residues. Germline lookup yields CDR1 LNHNV and CDR2 YYDKDF (reference sequence). Trimming left V 2 bases short and J 2 bases short, with 13 bases between. CDR3 sequence reads: CATSRSRGGTGANVLTF. The CDR3 DNA is TGTGCCACCAGCAGATCCAGGGGAGGCACTGGGGCCAACGTCCTGACTTTC.

V is TRBV30 and J is TRBJ1-1; no clear D gene. Germline CDR1 is GTSNPN and CDR2 is SVGIG (reference sequence). The length of the CDR3 is 14 residues. The ends were cut back, 0 bases at V and 3 bases at J, with 11 bases in the middle. The CDR3 DNA reads as TGTGCCTGGAGTGTACTGCCGGGGTACACTGAAGCTTTCTTT. Amino acid sequence: CAWSVLPGYTEAFF.